Listed below are T cell receptor beta chains from one sample, sequenced in a study of OX40 agonist ivuxolimab in advanced cancers. Profiled with immunoSEQ multiplex PCR; TCRdb holds only in-frame clones, not every one. This table has over 150,000 clones, around 94% appearing once. The sample here was CD4+ or CD8+ T cells sorted from blood, taken in a trial of the OX40 agonist ivuxolimab. The receptors were sampled from an adult with an advanced solid tumor such as melanoma, head and neck, liver or kidney cancer. The CDR3 runs from the conserved cysteine through the conserved F or W. Fields, in order: clone size, J gene, V gene, CDR3 protein. The size entry is marked missing in some rows and otherwise reads once, few, many or a size class.

clone_size: .
j_call: TRBJ1-2
v_call: TRBV12-5
cdr3_aa: CASGLGGGYTF

clone_size: .
j_call: TRBJ2-2
v_call: TRBV5-1
cdr3_aa: CASSIRADTGELFF

clone_size: .
j_call: TRBJ2-3
v_call: TRBV18
cdr3_aa: CASSPPRDRGVSTQYF

clone_size: .
j_call: TRBJ2-2
v_call: TRBV18
cdr3_aa: CASSPDKNTGELFF

clone_size: once
j_call: TRBJ1-1
v_call: TRBV5-4
cdr3_aa: CASSLVGAGGTEAFF

clone_size: .
j_call: TRBJ1-5
v_call: TRBV27
cdr3_aa: CASRYSGTAGIQPQHF

clone_size: .
j_call: TRBJ1-1
v_call: TRBV11-2
cdr3_aa: CASSFPGGATEAFF

clone_size: .
j_call: TRBJ2-7
v_call: TRBV6-4
cdr3_aa: CASRDPYRGTSGSSYEQYF

clone_size: once
j_call: TRBJ1-1
v_call: TRBV19
cdr3_aa: CAKPGLANVGGANTEAFF

clone_size: .
j_call: TRBJ2-5
v_call: TRBV5-1
cdr3_aa: CASSLLSGGGETQYF

clone_size: .
j_call: TRBJ2-2
v_call: TRBV18
cdr3_aa: CASSPASRAGELFF

clone_size: .
j_call: TRBJ2-5
v_call: TRBV27
cdr3_aa: CASSDRHGGNQETQYF

clone_size: .
j_call: TRBJ2-3
v_call: TRBV7-9
cdr3_aa: CASRGADTQYF

clone_size: .
j_call: TRBJ1-2
v_call: TRBV9
cdr3_aa: CASSVAGNYGYTF

clone_size: .
j_call: TRBJ1-3
v_call: TRBV9
cdr3_aa: CASSAGHHSGNTIYF

clone_size: .
j_call: TRBJ2-2
v_call: TRBV5-4
cdr3_aa: CASSLITGGAGELFF

clone_size: .
j_call: TRBJ1-2
v_call: TRBV5-1
cdr3_aa: CASSPEAGDLYGYTF

clone_size: .
j_call: TRBJ1-3
v_call: TRBV10-1
cdr3_aa: CASRWGQGENTIYF

clone_size: .
j_call: TRBJ2-7
v_call: TRBV6-5
cdr3_aa: CASSYSIFGSYEQYF

clone_size: .
j_call: TRBJ1-4
v_call: TRBV29-1
cdr3_aa: CSVQDPATNEKLFF

clone_size: .
j_call: TRBJ2-2
v_call: TRBV2
cdr3_aa: CASSPGVFLAGELFF

clone_size: .
j_call: TRBJ2-2
v_call: TRBV7-2
cdr3_aa: CASSLAWASTANTGELFF

clone_size: few
j_call: TRBJ1-5
v_call: TRBV29-1
cdr3_aa: CSVRESYSNQPQHF

clone_size: .
j_call: TRBJ2-7
v_call: TRBV19
cdr3_aa: CATHSGQGSYEQYF

clone_size: .
j_call: TRBJ2-5
v_call: TRBV10-3
cdr3_aa: CAISEFQEETQYF

clone_size: .
j_call: TRBJ1-2
v_call: TRBV14
cdr3_aa: CASSAFQGGYTF

clone_size: .
j_call: TRBJ1-5
v_call: TRBV7-2
cdr3_aa: CASSLRSFLPLLNQPQHF

clone_size: once
j_call: TRBJ2-5
v_call: TRBV18
cdr3_aa: CASSLNAGTGGRETQYF

clone_size: .
j_call: TRBJ2-3
v_call: TRBV30
cdr3_aa: CAWSPLRTSGRGGVTQYF

clone_size: .
j_call: TRBJ1-5
v_call: TRBV7-8
cdr3_aa: CASSRDRGPNQPQHF

clone_size: .
j_call: TRBJ1-2
v_call: TRBV30
cdr3_aa: CAWSRDRPYGYTF

clone_size: .
j_call: TRBJ2-3
v_call: TRBV5-4
cdr3_aa: CASSAPSTDTQYF

clone_size: .
j_call: TRBJ2-2
v_call: TRBV5-4
cdr3_aa: CASSPWTQNTGELFF

clone_size: once
j_call: TRBJ2-5
v_call: TRBV7-7
cdr3_aa: CASSATGGYQETQYF

clone_size: once
j_call: TRBJ1-1
v_call: TRBV11-2
cdr3_aa: CASSLEVGLNTEAFF

clone_size: .
j_call: TRBJ2-1
v_call: TRBV10-3
cdr3_aa: CAITGGRADNEQFF

clone_size: .
j_call: TRBJ2-3
v_call: TRBV18
cdr3_aa: CASSPPGGATDTQYF

clone_size: .
j_call: TRBJ2-1
v_call: TRBV7-9
cdr3_aa: CASSLVGTSGGNAEQFF

clone_size: .
j_call: TRBJ2-3
v_call: TRBV7-2
cdr3_aa: CASSPGKGGGTDTQYF

clone_size: .
j_call: TRBJ2-3
v_call: TRBV7-6
cdr3_aa: CASSPKGRGTDTQYF

clone_size: .
j_call: TRBJ2-5
v_call: TRBV5-1
cdr3_aa: CASSLLRIKETQYF

clone_size: .
j_call: TRBJ1-2
v_call: TRBV21-1
cdr3_aa: CASSSQTPGQAWGGYTF

clone_size: .
j_call: TRBJ2-1
v_call: TRBV7-9
cdr3_aa: CASSWFYNEQFF

clone_size: .
j_call: TRBJ1-1
v_call: TRBV28
cdr3_aa: CASSPGQGTTEAFF

clone_size: .
j_call: TRBJ2-3
v_call: TRBV30
cdr3_aa: CAWSPKGTASTDTQYF

clone_size: once
j_call: TRBJ2-1
v_call: TRBV6-1
cdr3_aa: CASFRGAENNEQFF

clone_size: .
j_call: TRBJ1-4
v_call: TRBV30
cdr3_aa: CAWSRSGQGLEKLFF

clone_size: .
j_call: TRBJ1-5
v_call: TRBV19
cdr3_aa: CASSARINQPQHF

clone_size: many
j_call: TRBJ1-4
v_call: TRBV4-3
cdr3_aa: CASSQGQGSEKLFF

clone_size: .
j_call: TRBJ2-7
v_call: TRBV15
cdr3_aa: CATSRDYTAYEQYF

clone_size: .
j_call: TRBJ1-2
v_call: TRBV18
cdr3_aa: CASSPENRGTNYGYTF

clone_size: .
j_call: TRBJ2-1
v_call: TRBV5-1
cdr3_aa: CASSLVGQGAADEQFF

clone_size: .
j_call: TRBJ2-1
v_call: TRBV5-1
cdr3_aa: CASSSTSGVYNEQFF

clone_size: .
j_call: TRBJ2-7
v_call: TRBV4-1
cdr3_aa: CASSQALRGGPSYEQYF

clone_size: .
j_call: TRBJ1-1
v_call: TRBV5-4
cdr3_aa: CASSQGQGYTEAFF

clone_size: .
j_call: TRBJ1-1
v_call: TRBV4-3
cdr3_aa: CASSQELRGRDTEAFF

clone_size: .
j_call: TRBJ2-3
v_call: TRBV6-5
cdr3_aa: CASSYSPFGTDTQYF

clone_size: .
j_call: TRBJ1-1
v_call: TRBV7-3
cdr3_aa: CASSSVGSAEAFF

clone_size: .
j_call: TRBJ1-1
v_call: TRBV18
cdr3_aa: CASTPLDTGHTEAFF